This T cell receptor beta chain was retrieved from a study of shared clonotypes between healthy human individuals. Study-level findings and limits: The study generally estimated greater richness for naive than memory subsets.

The CDR3 covers 15 residues. With 1 base clipped from V and 9 bases from J, the junction kept 4 bases outside the gene matches. Germline lookup yields CDR1 SGHDN and CDR2 FVKESK. Profiled with immunoSEQ multiplex PCR; TCRdb holds only in-frame clones, not every one. The sample records 2 million to 2.5 million clones, around 96% being singletons. As to this clone: Its specificity is not known.

CD45RO-negative cells were positively selected for CCR7, leaving out terminally differentiated effector memory CD45RA+ cells. V usage is TRBV14 and J usage is TRBJ1-6, with TRBD1 matching over 9 bases. Sample: naive CD8+ T cells sorted from blood. The sequence came from a man in his late teens or twenties in good health. CDR3 amino acids: CASSQGDRDFSPLHF. In DNA, the CDR3 is TGTGCCAGCAGCCAAGGGGACAGGGATTTTTCACCCCTCCACTTT.